These T cell receptor beta chains were read from a single sample in a study of neoadjuvant anti-PD-1 for oral cavity cancer. Using immunoSEQ multiplex PCR, the repertoire was profiled, and TCRdb retains in-frame clones only, with some absent. The table records 5,000 or so clones, 50% to 60% of them present only once. Sequencing used tumor tissue, obtained before nivolumab (anti-PD-1) treatment. Every receptor here comes from a person aged 40 to 85 with oral cavity squamous cell carcinoma. Each CDR3 is given with its conserved first and last residue. Each record gives: V gene, clone size, J gene, D gene, CDR3 protein, CDR3 DNA. D genes are given only for firm matches. Clone size is shown for a subset of rows, as once, few, many or a class of expanded clone.

v_gene: TRBV7-9; abundance: few; j_gene: TRBJ2-1; d_gene: TRBD1; CDR3aa: CASTDGGQGLYNEQFF; CDR3nt: TGTGCCAGCACGGATGGGGGACAGGGTCTGTACAATGAGCAGTTCTTC
v_gene: TRBV10-1; abundance: few; j_gene: TRBJ2-2; d_gene: TRBD1; CDR3aa: CASSESRGQVLPGELFF; CDR3nt: TGCGCCAGCAGTGAGTCGAGGGGACAGGTTCTCCCCGGGGAGCTGTTTTTT
v_gene: TRBV9; abundance: .; j_gene: TRBJ1-1; d_gene: .; CDR3aa: CASSVEGGNTEAFF; CDR3nt: TGTGCCAGCAGCGTCGAAGGAGGGAACACTGAAGCTTTCTTT
v_gene: TRBV2; abundance: few; j_gene: TRBJ2-1; d_gene: .; CDR3aa: CASSDQYEQFF; CDR3nt: TGTGCCAGCAGCGACCAGTATGAGCAGTTCTTC
v_gene: TRBV6-5; abundance: .; j_gene: TRBJ2-3; d_gene: .; CDR3aa: CASSYQGALTDTQYF; CDR3nt: TGTGCCAGCAGTTACCAGGGAGCGTTGACAGATACGCAGTATTTT
v_gene: TRBV18; abundance: .; j_gene: TRBJ2-2; d_gene: TRBD2; CDR3aa: CASSPRGLAGPANTGELFF; CDR3nt: TGTGCCAGCTCACCAAGGGGACTAGCGGGTCCCGCGAACACCGGGGAGCTGTTTTTT
v_gene: TRBV6-5; abundance: .; j_gene: TRBJ2-7; d_gene: TRBD1; CDR3aa: CASSKDRGYEQYF; CDR3nt: TGTGCCAGCAGTAAGGACAGGGGCTACGAGCAGTACTTC
v_gene: TRBV30; abundance: .; j_gene: TRBJ1-2; d_gene: .; CDR3aa: CAWSVHRADKFYGYTF; CDR3nt: TGTGCCTGGAGTGTACATCGGGCAGACAAGTTCTATGGCTACACCTTC
v_gene: TRBV25-1; abundance: few; j_gene: TRBJ2-7; d_gene: .; CDR3aa: CASSELRGYEQYF; CDR3nt: TGTGCCAGCAGTGAATTAAGGGGGTACGAGCAGTACTTC
v_gene: TRBV28; abundance: few; j_gene: TRBJ2-7; d_gene: .; CDR3aa: CASSPSWPGLNYEQYF; CDR3nt: TGTGCCAGCAGTCCCTCCTGGCCGGGCCTTAACTACGAGCAGTACTTC
v_gene: TRBV29-1; abundance: .; j_gene: TRBJ1-5; d_gene: .; CDR3aa: CSVWEGGGSGQPQHF; CDR3nt: TGCAGCGTTTGGGAAGGCGGGGGGAGCGGTCAGCCCCAGCATTTT
v_gene: TRBV9; abundance: .; j_gene: TRBJ2-2; d_gene: TRBD2; CDR3aa: CASSLAVAGDRELFF; CDR3nt: TGTGCCAGCAGCCTAGCGGTAGCGGGAGATCGGGAGCTGTTTTTT
v_gene: TRBV27; abundance: .; j_gene: TRBJ2-7; d_gene: TRBD2; CDR3aa: CASSLLAASSYEQYF; CDR3nt: TGTGCCAGCAGTTTACTAGCGGCCAGCTCCTACGAGCAGTACTTC
v_gene: TRBV5-1; abundance: .; j_gene: TRBJ2-3; d_gene: .; CDR3aa: CASSFQRVSTDTQYF; CDR3nt: TGCGCCAGCAGCTTCCAGCGGGTTAGCACAGATACGCAGTATTTT
v_gene: TRBV7-9; abundance: few; j_gene: TRBJ2-5; d_gene: .; CDR3aa: CASSHRSTLKSQETQYF; CDR3nt: TGTGCCAGCAGTCACAGGTCCACACTCAAGTCCCAAGAGACCCAGTACTTC
v_gene: TRBV6-1; abundance: .; j_gene: TRBJ1-1; d_gene: .; CDR3aa: CASRAWTVEAFF; CDR3nt: TGTGCCAGCAGAGCCTGGACAGTTGAAGCTTTCTTT
v_gene: TRBV7-6; abundance: few; j_gene: TRBJ2-1; d_gene: .; CDR3aa: CASSLERSGQFF; CDR3nt: TGTGCCAGCAGCTTAGAACGTAGTGGGCAGTTCTTC
v_gene: TRBV30; abundance: few; j_gene: TRBJ1-5; d_gene: TRBD1; CDR3aa: CAWAGTGFSQPQHF; CDR3nt: TGTGCCTGGGCCGGGACAGGTTTTAGTCAGCCCCAGCATTTT
v_gene: TRBV20-1; abundance: few; j_gene: TRBJ2-7; d_gene: .; CDR3aa: CSARVTYEQYF; CDR3nt: TGCAGTGCTAGAGTTACCTACGAGCAGTACTTC
v_gene: TRBV7-2; abundance: .; j_gene: TRBJ2-7; d_gene: .; CDR3aa: CASSLDGGGWYEQYF; CDR3nt: TGTGCCAGCAGCTTAGATGGGGGAGGCTGGTACGAGCAGTACTTC
v_gene: TRBV6-1; abundance: .; j_gene: TRBJ1-1; d_gene: TRBD1; CDR3aa: CASSEMGQGTEAFF; CDR3nt: TGTGCCAGCAGTGAAATGGGACAGGGCACTGAAGCTTTCTTT
v_gene: TRBV7-9; abundance: few; j_gene: TRBJ2-4; d_gene: TRBD2; CDR3aa: CASSLGGGGKNIQYF; CDR3nt: TGTGCCAGCAGCTTAGGCGGGGGTGGTAAAAACATTCAGTACTTC
v_gene: TRBV5-1; abundance: .; j_gene: TRBJ2-5; d_gene: TRBD2; CDR3aa: CASSLAATSGSGETQYF; CDR3nt: TGCGCCAGCAGCTTGGCCGCGACGAGCGGGAGTGGGGAGACCCAGTACTTC
v_gene: TRBV27; abundance: few; j_gene: TRBJ2-7; d_gene: TRBD1; CDR3aa: CASTNPGTGEKLVF; CDR3nt: TGTGCCAGCACAAATCCCGGGACAGGGGAAAAGTTGGTCTTC
v_gene: TRBV6-5; abundance: .; j_gene: TRBJ1-2; d_gene: TRBD1; CDR3aa: CASSYGQEYGYTF; CDR3nt: TGTGCCAGCAGTTATGGACAGGAGTATGGCTACACCTTC
v_gene: TRBV27; abundance: .; j_gene: TRBJ2-5; d_gene: TRBD1; CDR3aa: CASSPWDRAQETQYF; CDR3nt: TGTGCCAGCAGTCCGTGGGACAGGGCCCAAGAGACCCAGTACTTC
v_gene: TRBV19; abundance: once; j_gene: TRBJ2-3; d_gene: TRBD2; CDR3aa: CASNSGRGPDTQYF; CDR3nt: TGTGCCAGTAATAGCGGGAGGGGCCCAGATACGCAGTATTTT
v_gene: TRBV6-1; abundance: .; j_gene: TRBJ2-7; d_gene: .; CDR3aa: CASSSDRNYEQYF; CDR3nt: TGTGCCAGCAGTTCCGACAGAAACTACGAGCAGTACTTC
v_gene: TRBV9; abundance: .; j_gene: TRBJ2-5; d_gene: .; CDR3aa: CASSPPGSGETQYF; CDR3nt: TGTGCCAGCAGCCCCCCCGGGAGCGGGGAGACCCAGTACTTC
v_gene: TRBV5-1; abundance: .; j_gene: TRBJ2-1; d_gene: .; CDR3aa: CASSSQGRGNEQFF; CDR3nt: TGCGCCAGCAGCTCCCAGGGGCGCGGGAATGAGCAGTTCTTC
v_gene: TRBV20-1; abundance: .; j_gene: TRBJ1-2; d_gene: .; CDR3aa: CSAPLEHGYTF; CDR3nt: TGCAGTGCTCCTTTGGAGCATGGCTACACCTTC
v_gene: TRBV6-1; abundance: .; j_gene: TRBJ1-1; d_gene: .; CDR3aa: CASRRDQNTEAFF; CDR3nt: TGTGCCAGCAGGAGGGACCAGAACACTGAAGCTTTCTTT
v_gene: TRBV11-2; abundance: .; j_gene: TRBJ1-6; d_gene: TRBD1; CDR3aa: CASSPRTGINSPLHF; CDR3nt: TGTGCCAGCAGCCCCAGGACAGGGATAAATTCACCCCTCCACTTT
v_gene: TRBV28; abundance: .; j_gene: TRBJ1-1; d_gene: TRBD1; CDR3aa: CASSPGGGGVYTEAFF; CDR3nt: TGTGCCAGCAGTCCCGGCGGAGGGGGCGTTTATACTGAAGCTTTCTTT
v_gene: TRBV29-1; abundance: few; j_gene: TRBJ2-4; d_gene: .; CDR3aa: CSAQGGAKNIQYF; CDR3nt: TGCAGCGCCCAGGGGGGAGCCAAAAACATTCAGTACTTC
v_gene: TRBV11-2; abundance: .; j_gene: TRBJ1-2; d_gene: TRBD1; CDR3aa: CASGPGQRYGYTF; CDR3nt: TGTGCCAGCGGCCCGGGACAGCGATATGGCTACACCTTC
v_gene: TRBV4-1; abundance: .; j_gene: TRBJ2-3; d_gene: .; CDR3aa: CASSYTGTDTQYF; CDR3nt: TGCGCCAGCAGCTATACGGGCACAGATACGCAGTATTTT
v_gene: TRBV19; abundance: .; j_gene: TRBJ2-3; d_gene: .; CDR3aa: CASSSGRQAADTQYF; CDR3nt: TGTGCCAGTAGTTCGGGCCGACAGGCCGCAGATACGCAGTATTTT
v_gene: TRBV6-6; abundance: .; j_gene: TRBJ2-2; d_gene: .; CDR3aa: CASSYPNTGELFF; CDR3nt: TGTGCCAGCAGTTACCCGAACACCGGGGAGCTGTTTTTT
v_gene: TRBV29-1; abundance: once; j_gene: TRBJ2-3; d_gene: .; CDR3aa: CSVESNSGGNTQYF; CDR3nt: TGCAGCGTTGAATCGAACTCCGGGGGAAATACGCAGTATTTT
v_gene: TRBV19; abundance: .; j_gene: TRBJ2-2; d_gene: .; CDR3aa: CASSFETRDDGSGELFF; CDR3nt: TGTGCCAGTAGTTTTGAAACCCGGGACGATGGGTCCGGGGAGCTGTTTTTT
v_gene: TRBV16; abundance: few; j_gene: TRBJ1-1; d_gene: .; CDR3aa: CASSQISQGEAFF; CDR3nt: TGTGCCAGCAGCCAAATCAGTCAGGGTGAAGCTTTCTTT
v_gene: TRBV9; abundance: .; j_gene: TRBJ2-7; d_gene: .; CDR3aa: CASSVATGPREQYF; CDR3nt: TGTGCCAGCAGCGTAGCTACAGGGCCCCGCGAGCAGTACTTC
v_gene: TRBV28; abundance: few; j_gene: TRBJ1-2; d_gene: .; CDR3aa: CASSLQTVRGYTF; CDR3nt: TGTGCCAGCAGTTTACAGACAGTTCGTGGCTACACCTTC